What follows is one T cell receptor (beta chain) and its context. This specimen belongs to a study of blood T cell repertoires in COVID-19. The overall study: Samples came from the United States, Italy and Spain, spanning acute and convalescent COVID-19. Sources were T cells, B-cell-depleted T cells, or PBMCs; the material itself was cDNA or gDNA.

Germline V gene sequence: CDR1 SGHRS, CDR2 YFSETQ. After removal of 4 bases from V and 2 bases from J, the junction contained 13 bases not matched to a gene. This CDR3 is 18 amino acids long. Original processing notes: Cell counts per sample came from amplifying reference gene primers. Repertoires were generated with immunoSEQ multiplex PCR, while TCRdb's copy carries only in-frame clones and drops some. V and J calls and clone size are copied from that table; D and trimming were computed from the DNA. Among around 300,000 clones, roughly 80% were seen once, and the ten largest hold about 4%. Sequencing was carried out using peripheral blood. This receptor was obtained from a woman aged 45-65 years with active or convalescent COVID-19. The rearrangement joins TRBV5-1 to TRBJ1-2; TRBD1 agrees at 11 bases. CDR3 sequence (DNA): TGCGCCAGCAGCCTCGTCCCGGGACAGGGGGTACTAAACTATGGCTACACCTTC. Protein product: CASSLVPGQGVLNYGYTF.